The 10 T cell receptor beta chains below all came from one sample that was sequenced in a study of OX40 agonist ivuxolimab in advanced cancers. Some clones are missing from TCRdb's copy, which holds only in-frame ones; the method was immunoSEQ multiplex PCR. The data contain more than 12,000 clones, over 85% of them singletons. Source: CD4+ or CD8+ T cells sorted from blood, taken in a trial of the OX40 agonist ivuxolimab. Every receptor here comes from an adult with an advanced solid tumor such as melanoma, head and neck, liver or kidney cancer.

The chain couples TRBV27 to TRBJ1-2; no clear D. CDR3 size: 16 residues. Trimming left V 4 bases short and J 1 base short, with 16 bases between. Germline V CDR1 and CDR2: MNHEY, SMNVEV (reference sequence). In DNA, the CDR3 is TGTGCCAGCAGTTCGAACATGGGCACCATTAACTATGGCTACACCTTC. Amino acids: CASSSNMGTINYGYTF.

The chain combines TRBV2 with TRBJ2-7; TRBD2 matches 9 bases. V lost 6 bases to trimming and J lost 0 bases; unmatched junction nucleotides: 3. The CDR3 loop spans 14 amino acids. Germline values: CDR1 SNHLY, CDR2 FYNNEI. CDR3 nucleotide sequence: TGTGCCAGCAGGAAGACTAGCGGCTCCTACGAGCAGTACTTC. It is translated as CASRKTSGSYEQYF. The full variable domain, in which reference TRBV2 and TRBJ2-7 provide the parts outside the CDR3, is EPEVTQTPSHQVTQMGQEVILRCVPISNHLYFYWYRQILGQKVEFLVSFYNNEISEKSEIFDDQFSVERPDGSNFTLKIRSTKLEDSAMYFCASRKTSGSYEQYFGPGTRLTVT.

This sequence joins TRBV14 and TRBJ2-3; the D gene is possibly TRBD1 (5 bases). Between the trimmed V and J ends, which lost 4 bases and 4 bases, there was a span of 12 bases. CDR3 size: 14 residues. Germline CDR1 SGHDN, CDR2 FVKESK. The CDR3 sequence: CASSLAGSADTQYF. In nucleotides, the CDR3 is TGTGCCAGCAGCCTTGCAGGGTCCGCAGATACGCAGTATTTT.

The chain is built from TRBV5-5 and TRBJ1-1; D may be TRBD1 (5 bases). The germline CDR1 and CDR2 sequences are SGHKS and YYEKEE (reference sequence). CDR3 length equals 13 residues. Trimming pared 3 bases from V and 0 bases from J, leaving 6 bases between. DNA for the CDR3: TGTGCCAGCAGCTCAGGGTTGAACACTGAAGCTTTCTTT. It encodes CASSSGLNTEAFF.

The chain is built from TRBV27 and TRBJ2-7; D might be TRBD1 or TRBD2, each matching 5 bases. The CDR3 loop spans 13 amino acids. Trimming stripped 2 bases from V and 3 bases from J, with 8 bases between. Germline values: CDR1 MNHEY, CDR2 SMNVEV (reference sequence). The CDR3 region has the DNA TGTGCCAGCAGTTTAATGGGGGACTACGAGCAGTACTTC. Translation gives CASSLMGDYEQYF.

The chain employs TRBV9 and TRBJ2-5; 7 nucleotides match TRBD2. The CDR3 contains 14 residues. V shed 4 bases, J shed 3 bases, and the junction held 6 bases outside the gene matches. Germline assignment: CDR1 SGDLS and CDR2 YYNGEE. DNA of the CDR3: TGTGCCAGCAGCCCTTATGGGGGGGAAGAGACCCAGTACTTC. Protein sequence: CASSPYGGEETQYF.

This chain uses TRBV10-2 with TRBJ2-5; possibly TRBD1 for D (6 bases). The V gene lost 4 bases and the J gene lost 5 bases, with 14 bases spanning the gap. The germline V gene encodes CDR1 WSHSY and CDR2 SAAADI. This CDR3 has 14 amino acids. This CDR3 is CASSGLPGVETQYF. In DNA form, the CDR3 reads TGCGCCAGCAGTGGACTCCCAGGGGTTGAGACCCAGTACTTC.

With regard to this clone: An end of the junction does not agree with germline; a read error may underlie this. The chain links TRBV27 to TRBJ2-1; 8 nucleotides match TRBD2. CDR1 MNHEY and CDR2 SMNVEV come from the germline V gene (reference sequence). The CDR3 is made up of 16 amino acids. Here the CDR3 reads CASSLSRAGGLNEQFF. CDR3 bases: TGTGCCAGCAGTCTATCAAGGGCGGGGGGTCTTAATGAGCAGTTCTTC.

The J gene is TRBJ2-7, the V gene TRBV2; D might be TRBD1 (7 bases). V was pared by 5 bases and J by 2 bases, with 16 bases between. The CDR3 is 15 amino acids. Germline V lookup: CDR1 SNHLY, CDR2 FYNNEI. The CDR3 DNA is TGTGCCAGCAGTATATACAGGGGAGGTACCTACGAGCAGTACTTC. It codes for CASSIYRGGTYEQYF.

The chain carries TRBV15 and TRBJ1-2; D may be TRBD1 (5 bases). Trimming pared 3 bases from V and 0 bases from J, leaving 11 bases between. CDR1 is LNHNV, CDR2 YYDKDF, per germline (reference sequence). CDR3 length: 15 amino acids. CDR3 region: CATSRRGGTNYGYTF. The CDR3 DNA reads TGTGCCACCAGCAGGAGGGGCGGAACTAACTATGGCTACACCTTC.